The rows below give T cell receptor beta chains drawn from one sample of a study of T cell changes during pregnancy in multiple sclerosis. Using immunoSEQ multiplex PCR, the repertoire was profiled, and TCRdb retains in-frame clones only, with some absent. The sample carries 11,000 or so clones, just under 95% recorded once. The material sequenced was CD4+ T cells from peripheral blood mononuclear cells, taken before pregnancy. All receptors come from a female donor with multiple sclerosis, enrolled in a pregnancy study. Both conserved end residues are part of each CDR3. The size of a clone is reported for some rows only, either as once, few or many, or as a class for expanded clones.

V gene: TRBV6-5
clone size: .
J gene: TRBJ1-1
CDR3 protein: CASRQGWHTEAFF

V gene: TRBV19
clone size: .
J gene: TRBJ2-7
CDR3 protein: CASSRRGTSGASYEQYF

V gene: TRBV7-2
clone size: .
J gene: TRBJ2-3
CDR3 protein: CASSLAPTSNTQYF

V gene: TRBV12-5
clone size: .
J gene: TRBJ1-5
CDR3 protein: CASGLPKQGNQPQHF

V gene: TRBV15
clone size: .
J gene: TRBJ1-4
CDR3 protein: CATSRGQGMNEKLFF

V gene: TRBV18
clone size: .
J gene: TRBJ1-1
CDR3 protein: CASSPGQGKTEAFF

V gene: TRBV6-5
clone size: .
J gene: TRBJ1-1
CDR3 protein: CASRFRGTTEAFF

V gene: TRBV6-5
clone size: .
J gene: TRBJ2-7
CDR3 protein: CASRPPGSGTGEQYF

V gene: TRBV20-1
clone size: .
J gene: TRBJ1-1
CDR3 protein: CSASEAFF

V gene: TRBV14
clone size: .
J gene: TRBJ1-2
CDR3 protein: CASSQGGRGVYGYTF

V gene: TRBV29-1
clone size: .
J gene: TRBJ1-2
CDR3 protein: CSAGTGVMLRYTF

V gene: TRBV10-3
clone size: once
J gene: TRBJ1-3
CDR3 protein: CAISEDAAGLYF

V gene: TRBV2
clone size: .
J gene: TRBJ1-2
CDR3 protein: CASQLTGGQGYGYTF

V gene: TRBV10-1
clone size: .
J gene: TRBJ1-1
CDR3 protein: CAGAPRANTEAFF

V gene: TRBV7-9
clone size: .
J gene: TRBJ1-2
CDR3 protein: CASSSTGKDRHSYGYTF

V gene: TRBV6-1
clone size: .
J gene: TRBJ1-5
CDR3 protein: CASSADRGGDQPQHF

V gene: TRBV5-1
clone size: .
J gene: TRBJ2-3
CDR3 protein: CASNLRGLADTQYF

V gene: TRBV7-8
clone size: .
J gene: TRBJ1-2
CDR3 protein: CASSRTGGNYGYTF

V gene: TRBV9
clone size: .
J gene: TRBJ2-1
CDR3 protein: CASSGAGARDNEQFF

V gene: TRBV27
clone size: .
J gene: TRBJ1-5
CDR3 protein: CASSLEGVVNQPQHF

V gene: TRBV7-2
clone size: .
J gene: TRBJ2-2
CDR3 protein: CASSLMGTVNTGELFF

V gene: TRBV29-1
clone size: .
J gene: TRBJ1-3
CDR3 protein: CSVSGGVSGNTIYF

V gene: TRBV11-2
clone size: .
J gene: TRBJ2-3
CDR3 protein: CASSYRGTDTQYF

V gene: TRBV25-1
clone size: .
J gene: TRBJ2-7
CDR3 protein: CASLQAGGEQYF

V gene: TRBV2
clone size: .
J gene: TRBJ2-7
CDR3 protein: CASSLQGALDYEQYF

V gene: TRBV9
clone size: .
J gene: TRBJ2-6
CDR3 protein: CASSVTQGSGANVLTF

V gene: TRBV29-1
clone size: .
J gene: TRBJ1-2
CDR3 protein: CSVGRLEGTNYGYTF

V gene: TRBV18
clone size: .
J gene: TRBJ2-2
CDR3 protein: CASSPVTGTGELFF

V gene: TRBV4-1
clone size: .
J gene: TRBJ2-5
CDR3 protein: CASSQLSGGLYQETQYF

V gene: TRBV5-6
clone size: .
J gene: TRBJ2-3
CDR3 protein: CASSLDPQGIDTQYF

V gene: TRBV4-2
clone size: .
J gene: TRBJ1-6
CDR3 protein: CASRYRGSYNSPLHF

V gene: TRBV18
clone size: .
J gene: TRBJ2-2
CDR3 protein: CASPGATGELFF

V gene: TRBV6-1
clone size: few
J gene: TRBJ1-2
CDR3 protein: CASSEVWTDYGYTF

V gene: TRBV30
clone size: .
J gene: TRBJ2-4
CDR3 protein: CASTGTLAKNIQYF

V gene: TRBV6-1
clone size: .
J gene: TRBJ1-5
CDR3 protein: CASSGAPGGPQHF

V gene: TRBV10-3
clone size: .
J gene: TRBJ1-1
CDR3 protein: CAIRKTPRNNTEAFF

V gene: TRBV6-4
clone size: .
J gene: TRBJ1-5
CDR3 protein: CASNKKMEDQPQHF

V gene: TRBV5-5
clone size: .
J gene: TRBJ1-1
CDR3 protein: CASSLHTGVRNTEAFF

V gene: TRBV9
clone size: .
J gene: TRBJ1-1
CDR3 protein: CASSPRGQGHTEAFF

V gene: TRBV7-2
clone size: .
J gene: TRBJ2-5
CDR3 protein: CASRTGRDLKETQYF

V gene: TRBV10-3
clone size: .
J gene: TRBJ2-1
CDR3 protein: CAISWDRGPGEQFF

V gene: TRBV5-1
clone size: .
J gene: TRBJ1-6
CDR3 protein: CASSLAPGHLYSPLHF

V gene: TRBV2
clone size: .
J gene: TRBJ1-4
CDR3 protein: CASSPTQDRGRKKLFF

V gene: TRBV13
clone size: .
J gene: TRBJ2-7
CDR3 protein: CASRPWGRGSPYEQYF

V gene: TRBV18
clone size: .
J gene: TRBJ1-2
CDR3 protein: CASSPPQMGLPYGYTF

V gene: TRBV6-1
clone size: .
J gene: TRBJ2-1
CDR3 protein: CASSESWRGGNEQFF

V gene: TRBV7-3
clone size: once
J gene: TRBJ2-5
CDR3 protein: CASSLTRDQETQYF

V gene: TRBV7-2
clone size: .
J gene: TRBJ2-1
CDR3 protein: CASSPRQGPYNEQFF

V gene: TRBV10-3
clone size: .
J gene: TRBJ1-1
CDR3 protein: CAISPGQGVTEAFF

V gene: TRBV7-8
clone size: .
J gene: TRBJ2-7
CDR3 protein: CASSLGGPGFRSYEQYF

V gene: TRBV5-1
clone size: .
J gene: TRBJ2-5
CDR3 protein: CASSSEKWTQYF

V gene: TRBV2
clone size: .
J gene: TRBJ2-5
CDR3 protein: CASSALAGGDGETQYF

V gene: TRBV30
clone size: few
J gene: TRBJ1-5
CDR3 protein: CAWSPGNQPQHF